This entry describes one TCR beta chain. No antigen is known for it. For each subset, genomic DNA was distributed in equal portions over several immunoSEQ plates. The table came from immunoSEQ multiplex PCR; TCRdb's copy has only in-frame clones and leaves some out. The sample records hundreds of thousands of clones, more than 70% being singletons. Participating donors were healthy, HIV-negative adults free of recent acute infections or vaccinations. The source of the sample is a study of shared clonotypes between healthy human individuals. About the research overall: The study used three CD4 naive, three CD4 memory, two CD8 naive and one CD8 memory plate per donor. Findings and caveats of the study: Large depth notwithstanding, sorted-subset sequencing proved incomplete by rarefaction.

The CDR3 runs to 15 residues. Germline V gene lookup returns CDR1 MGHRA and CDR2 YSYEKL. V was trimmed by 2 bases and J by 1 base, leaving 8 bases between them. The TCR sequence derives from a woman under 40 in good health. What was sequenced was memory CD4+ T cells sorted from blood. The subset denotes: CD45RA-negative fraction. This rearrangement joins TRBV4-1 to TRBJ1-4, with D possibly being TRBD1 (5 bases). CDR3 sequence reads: CASSQMGGTNEKLFF. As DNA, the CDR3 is TGCGCCAGCAGCCAAATGGGGGGAACTAATGAAAAACTGTTTTTT.